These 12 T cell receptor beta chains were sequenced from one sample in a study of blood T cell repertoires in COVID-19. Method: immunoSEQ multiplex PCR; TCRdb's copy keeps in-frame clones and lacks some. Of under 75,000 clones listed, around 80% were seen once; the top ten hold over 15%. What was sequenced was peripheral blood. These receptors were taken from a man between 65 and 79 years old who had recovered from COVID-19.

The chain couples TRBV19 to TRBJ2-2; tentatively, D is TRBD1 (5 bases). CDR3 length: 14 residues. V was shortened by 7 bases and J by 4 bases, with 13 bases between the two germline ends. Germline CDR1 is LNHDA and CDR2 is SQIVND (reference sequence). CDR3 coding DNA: TGTGCCAGTACCCACGATGACAGCACCGGGGAGCTGTTTTTT. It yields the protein CASTHDDSTGELFF.

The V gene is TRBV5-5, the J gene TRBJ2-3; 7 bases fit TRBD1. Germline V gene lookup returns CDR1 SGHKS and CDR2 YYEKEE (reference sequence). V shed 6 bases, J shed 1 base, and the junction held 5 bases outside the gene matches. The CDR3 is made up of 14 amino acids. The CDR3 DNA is TGTGCCAGCACCAGACAGGGTGGCACAGATACGCAGTATTTT. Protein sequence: CASTRQGGTDTQYF.

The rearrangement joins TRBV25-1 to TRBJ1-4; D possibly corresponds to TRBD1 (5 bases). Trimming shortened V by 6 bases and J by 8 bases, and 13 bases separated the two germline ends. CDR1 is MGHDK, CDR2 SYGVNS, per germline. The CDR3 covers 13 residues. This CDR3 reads CASRRLRGEKLFF. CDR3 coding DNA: TGTGCCAGCAGAAGACTCCGGGGGGAAAAACTGTTTTTT.

CDR3 DNA sequence: TGTGCCTGGAGCGCCGGGACCGCGGGAGGTGGAAACACCATATATTTT. Its protein is CAWSAGTAGGGNTIYF. This rearrangement joins TRBV30 to TRBJ1-3, with D possibly being TRBD1 (5 bases). The CDR3 spans 16 residues. CDR1 is GTSNPN and CDR2 is SVGIG in the germline V gene (reference sequence). Trimming shortened V by 3 bases and J by 3 bases, and 18 bases separated the two germline ends.

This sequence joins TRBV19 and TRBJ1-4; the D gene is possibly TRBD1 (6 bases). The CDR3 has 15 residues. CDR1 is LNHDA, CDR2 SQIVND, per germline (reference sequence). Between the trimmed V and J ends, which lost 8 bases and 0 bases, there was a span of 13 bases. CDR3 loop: CASGGPGATNEKLFF. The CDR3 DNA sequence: TGTGCCAGTGGCGGACCAGGGGCAACTAATGAAAAACTGTTTTTT.

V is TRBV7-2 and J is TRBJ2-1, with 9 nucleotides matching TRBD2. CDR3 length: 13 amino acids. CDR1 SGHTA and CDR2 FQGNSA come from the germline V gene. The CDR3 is CATGLAGYNEQFF. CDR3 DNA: TGTGCTACGGGCCTAGCGGGATACAATGAGCAGTTCTTC. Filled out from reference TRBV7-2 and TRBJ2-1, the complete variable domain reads GAGVSQSPSNKVTEKGKDVELRCDPISGHTALYWYRQSLGQGLEFLIYFQGNSAPDKSGLPSDRFSAERTGGSVSTLTIQRTQQEDSAVYLCATGLAGYNEQFFGPGTRLTVL.

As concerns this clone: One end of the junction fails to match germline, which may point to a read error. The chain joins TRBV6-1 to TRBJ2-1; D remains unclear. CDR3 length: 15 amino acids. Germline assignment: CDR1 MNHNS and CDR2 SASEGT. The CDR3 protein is CASREGSSSYNEQFF. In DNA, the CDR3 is TGTGCCAGCAGGGAAGGGTCGAGCTCCTACAATGAGCAGTTCTTC.

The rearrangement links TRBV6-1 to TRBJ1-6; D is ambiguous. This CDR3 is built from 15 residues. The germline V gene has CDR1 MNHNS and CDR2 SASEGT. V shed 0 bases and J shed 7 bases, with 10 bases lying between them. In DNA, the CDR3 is TGTGCCAGCAGTGAAGCGAACGGCAGGAATTCACCCCTCCACTTT. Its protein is CASSEANGRNSPLHF.

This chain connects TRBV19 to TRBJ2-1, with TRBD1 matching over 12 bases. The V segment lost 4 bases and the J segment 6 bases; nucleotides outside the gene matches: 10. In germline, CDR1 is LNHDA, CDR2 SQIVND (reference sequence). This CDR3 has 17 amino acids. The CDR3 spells CASSTYPGTGGFNEQFF. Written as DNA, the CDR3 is TGTGCCAGTAGTACCTACCCCGGGACAGGGGGCTTCAATGAGCAGTTCTTC. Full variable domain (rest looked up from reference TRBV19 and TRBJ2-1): DGGITQSPKYLFRKEGQNVTLSCEQNLNHDAMYWYRQDPGQGLRLIYYSQIVNDFQKGDIAEGYSVSREKKESFPLTVTSAQKNPTAFYLCASSTYPGTGGFNEQFFGPGTRLTVL.

The chain's CDR3 is CASSSDRAGELFF. In DNA form, the CDR3 reads TGTGCCAGCAGCTCAGACAGGGCCGGGGAGCTGTTTTTT. The chain recombines TRBV11-2 with TRBJ2-2; 7 positions agree with TRBD1. The length of the CDR3 is 13 residues. J lost 6 bases, V lost 4 bases, and 2 bases had no gene match. Germline V CDR1 and CDR2: SGHAT, FQNNGV. The entire variable domain, with the rest obtained from reference TRBV11-2 and TRBJ2-2, is as follows: EAGVAQSPRYKIIEKRQSVAFWCNPISGHATLYWYQQILGQGPKLLIQFQNNGVVDDSQLPKDRFSAERLKGVDSTLKIQPAKLEDSAVYLCASSSDRAGELFFGEGSRLTVL.

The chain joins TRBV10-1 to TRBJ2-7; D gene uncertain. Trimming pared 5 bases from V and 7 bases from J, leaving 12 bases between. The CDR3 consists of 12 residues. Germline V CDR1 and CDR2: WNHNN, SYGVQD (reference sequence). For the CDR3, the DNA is TGCGCCAGCAGTCCCGGGTTAAGGGAGCAGTACTTC. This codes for CASSPGLREQYF.

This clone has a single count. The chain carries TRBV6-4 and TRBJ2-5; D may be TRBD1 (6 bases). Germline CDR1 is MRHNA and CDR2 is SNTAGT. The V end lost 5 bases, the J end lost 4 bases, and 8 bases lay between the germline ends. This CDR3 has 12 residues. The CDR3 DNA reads TGTGCCAGCAGTACAGGGCGAGAGACCCAGTACTTC. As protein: CASSTGRETQYF.